Following are 10 T cell receptor beta chains from one sample sequenced in a study of persistence of HIV-infected CD4 T cells. No cognate antigen is known for these TCRs. Stimulation used around 10 ug/mL lysate from CMV-infected fibroblasts. Memory cells lacking CD40L and CD69 with high CD45RO were sorted. The immunoSEQ assay was version 4, run in survey mode. The repertoire was sequenced with immunoSEQ multiplex PCR; TCRdb's copy has only in-frame clones and lacks some. The sample lists 37,000 or so clones, more than 70% seen once, with roughly 1.7% in the top ten. Specimen: CD4+ T cells sorted from PBMCs after roughly 18-hour stimulation, collected from a patient who received antiretroviral therapy. The receptors shown here come from an adult man with HIV who was CMV-seropositive.

V is TRBV29-1 and J is TRBJ2-3; no reliable D call. This CDR3 region has 11 residues. Germline CDR1 is SQVTM and CDR2 is ANQGSEA. Trimming shortened V by 8 bases and J by 3 bases, and 9 bases separated the two germline ends. CDR3 in amino acids: CSLKVTDTQYF. CDR3 coding DNA: TGCAGCCTCAAGGTAACAGATACGCAGTATTTT.

The table lists this clone with a few counts. The V and J genes are TRBV19 and TRBJ1-5; D ambiguous. Trimming left V 5 bases short and J 5 bases short, with 7 bases between. The CDR3 loop spans 12 amino acids. Germline lookup yields CDR1 LNHDA and CDR2 SQIVND (reference sequence). CDR3: CASSPQYQPQHF. As DNA, the CDR3 is TGTGCCAGTAGTCCTCAATATCAGCCCCAGCATTTT.

The J gene is TRBJ1-4, the V gene TRBV2, with D uncertain. The CDR3 is 14 amino acids. Germline V lookup: CDR1 SNHLY, CDR2 FYNNEI. V gave up 5 bases and J gave up 6 bases, with 13 bases separating them. CDR3 sequence: CASSSLGPYEKLFF. The CDR3 region has the DNA TGTGCCAGCAGTTCCCTTGGGCCCTATGAAAAACTGTTTTTT. The full variable domain, with the rest looked up from reference TRBV2 and TRBJ1-4, is EPEVTQTPSHQVTQMGQEVILRCVPISNHLYFYWYRQILGQKVEFLVSFYNNEISEKSEIFDDQFSVERPDGSNFTLKIRSTKLEDSAMYFCASSSLGPYEKLFFGSGTQLSVL.

This clone was recorded a few times. The rearrangement links TRBV12-3 or TRBV12-4 to TRBJ1-1, with no clear D. V lost 7 bases and J 1 base, leaving 10 bases between the germline ends. This CDR3 spans 13 amino acids. In DNA, the CDR3 is TGTGCCAGCACCCTCAGCGAGAACACTGAAGCTTTCTTT. It yields the protein CASTLSENTEAFF.

The chain joins TRBV5-1 to TRBJ1-1, with 8 positions matching TRBD1. The CDR3 has 14 residues. Trimming cost V 4 bases and J 4 bases; bases outside gene matches: 6. Germline CDR1 is SGHRS and CDR2 is YFSETQ. The DNA for the CDR3 is TGCGCCAGCAGCCTACAGGGGGGGAGCACTGAAGCTTTCTTT. It encodes CASSLQGGSTEAFF.

The CDR3: CASSQGGSNYGYTF. The CDR3 DNA sequence: TGTGCCAGCTCTCAGGGTGGGTCTAACTATGGCTACACCTTC. The chain couples TRBV9 to TRBJ1-2; a weak D match, TRBD1 (5 bases). The V end lost 7 bases, the J end lost 0 bases, and 13 bases lay between the germline ends. The CDR3 runs 14 residues. The germline gives CDR1 SGDLS, CDR2 YYNGEE.

The genes are TRBV7-9 and TRBJ2-7; TRBD1 aligns across 7 bases. Looked up from germline, CDR1 is SEHNR and CDR2 is FQNEAQ (reference sequence). The CDR3 runs to 12 residues. The ends lost 5 bases at V and 5 bases at J; junction bases unmatched: 3. The CDR3: CASSLTGDEQYF. In nucleotides, the CDR3 is TGTGCCAGCAGCCTTACAGGGGACGAGCAGTACTTC. Variable domain in full (rest from reference TRBV7-9 and TRBJ2-7): DTGVSQNPRHKITKRGQNVTFRCDPISEHNRLYWYRQTLGQGPEFLTYFQNEAQLEKSRLLSDRFSAERPKGSFSTLEIQRTEQGDSAMYLCASSLTGDEQYFGPGTRLTVT.

V and J are TRBV6-5 and TRBJ1-1; TRBD1 matches 10 bases. The CDR3 runs 15 residues. Germline CDR1 is MNHEY and CDR2 is SVGAGI. With V trimmed by 2 bases and J by 5 bases, 5 bases remained unmatched. This CDR3 is CASSYDRGPGTEAFF. The CDR3 DNA follows: TGTGCCAGCAGTTACGACAGGGGGCCGGGGACTGAAGCTTTCTTT.

The rearrangement links TRBV7-2 to TRBJ2-1; D not resolved. Germline assignment: CDR1 SGHTA and CDR2 FQGNSA. The CDR3 is made up of 16 amino acids. V was trimmed by 5 bases and J by 0 bases, leaving 14 bases between them. The CDR3 spells CASSPKGGRSYNEQFF. In nucleotides, the CDR3 is TGTGCCAGCAGCCCCAAGGGCGGTCGCTCCTACAATGAGCAGTTCTTC.

The chain has TRBV29-1 and TRBJ1-1; D gene uncertain. CDR1 SQVTM and CDR2 ANQGSEA come from the germline V gene. Deletions cut 4 bases from V and 1 base from J, with 7 bases between. The CDR3 consists of 12 residues. The CDR3 loop is CSVGFPNTEAFF. DNA of the CDR3: TGCAGCGTTGGATTTCCGAACACTGAAGCTTTCTTT. The variable domain in full, with the rest retrieved from reference TRBV29-1 and TRBJ1-1, is SAVISQKPSRDICQRGTSLTIQCQVDSQVTMMFWYRQQPGQSLTLIATANQGSEATYESGFVIDKFPISRPNLTFSTLTVSNMSPEDSSIYLCSVGFPNTEAFFGQGTRLTVV.